These 25 T cell receptor beta chains came from one sample sequenced in a study of human T cells and chemical hapten exposure. TCRdb passed the RACE reads through MiXCR, listing each CDR3 protein once. This table has about 89,000 distinct CDR3 sequences, under 14% appearing once. As to time point: pre-sensitization, week 0. Treatment specified: therapeutic diphenylcyclopropenone sensitization with weekly scalp DPC. Material: whole blood, obtained in connection with sensitization to the hapten diphenylcyclopropenone (DPC). All receptors derive from a woman aged 55-69 years with alopecia areata. Some clones in this sample may be carry-over from other donors' samples.

This clonotype was seen only a few times. No conserved phenylalanine or tryptophan is present at the end of the CDR3, so a read error is the likely explanation. The chain joins TRBV2 to TRBJ2-1; D assignment may be TRBD1 or TRBD2 (5 bases each). V lost 8 bases and J lost 4, with 30 bases in between. There are 19 residues in the CDR3. Per the germline V gene, CDR1 is SNHLY and CDR2 is FYNNEI. In DNA form, the CDR3 reads TGTGCCAGCCCCCCGGCCAGCCCCCGGGACCACCTAAGTTACAATGAGCAGTTCTCC. It encodes CASPPASPRDHLSYNEQFS.

The chain employs TRBV11-2 and TRBJ2-1; TRBD1 aligns across 8 bases. The CDR3 is 18 amino acids. Germline lookup yields CDR1 SGHAT and CDR2 FQNNGV. Trimming at V came to 5 bases and at J to 3 bases, leaving 15 bases not matched to a gene. The CDR3, as DNA: TGTGCCAGCAGCCGTCGGACAGGGTCTTCTGTTATCTACAATGAGCAGTTCTTC. It codes for CASSRRTGSSVIYNEQFF.

The sample holds a few counts of this clonotype. V gene TRBV19 combines with J gene TRBJ2-2; TRBD2 is a possible D gene (6 bases). CDR3 length equals 17 residues. V gave up 8 bases and J gave up 6 bases, with 25 bases separating them. Germline V gene data show CDR1 as LNHDA and CDR2 as SQIVND (reference sequence). The DNA for the CDR3 is TGTGCCAGTTACGGGACCGCGACTACGGGGGTTGCCGGGGAGCTGTTTTTT. Its translation: CASYGTATTGVAGELFF.

This clonotype was seen ten or more times. The chain recombines TRBV5-4 with TRBJ1-2; D unclear. Germline values: CDR1 SGHNT, CDR2 YYREEE (reference sequence). Trimming left V 6 bases short and J 2 bases short, with 14 bases between. The CDR3 spans 14 residues. CDR3 DNA sequence: TGTGCCAGCACCGATCTCGGTGGAAACTATGGCTACACCTTC. Residues: CASTDLGGNYGYTF.

Ten or more counts support this clonotype. The chain couples TRBV7-9 to TRBJ1-1, with 7 positions matching TRBD1. The CDR3 runs to 14 residues. Trimming removed 3 bases from V and 1 base from J; junction bases left unmatched: 2. Germline V gives CDR1 SEHNR, CDR2 FQNEAQ (reference sequence). The CDR3 loop reads CASSLKGANTEAFF. The CDR3 DNA follows: TGTGCCAGCAGCTTGAAGGGGGCGAACACTGAAGCTTTCTTT.

The chain has TRBV12-3 or TRBV12-4 and TRBJ1-3, with 8 positions matching TRBD1. The CDR3 sequence is 15 residues long. V trimming: 3 bases; J trimming: 3 bases; junction bases outside the gene matches: 4. Here the CDR3 reads CASSFQGALGNTIYF. Written as DNA, the CDR3 is TGTGCCAGCAGTTTTCAGGGGGCGCTTGGAAACACCATATATTTT.

This clonotype was recorded at least ten times. This rearrangement joins TRBV2 to TRBJ1-2; 7 bases line up with TRBD1. The CDR3 runs to 13 residues. Germline CDR1 is SNHLY and CDR2 is FYNNEI. With 4 bases clipped from V and 4 bases from J, the junction kept 3 bases outside the gene matches. CDR3 in DNA: TGTGCCAGCAGTGGGGACAGCGTCTATGGCTACACCTTC. Protein: CASSGDSVYGYTF. The variable domain in full, completed from reference TRBV2 and TRBJ1-2, reads EPEVTQTPSHQVTQMGQEVILRCVPISNHLYFYWYRQILGQKVEFLVSFYNNEISEKSEIFDDQFSVERPDGSNFTLKIRSTKLEDSAMYFCASSGDSVYGYTFGSGTRLTVV.

In nucleotides, the CDR3 is TGTGCCAGCAGCCCAGTCATAATACCTGATGAGCAGTTCTTC. Amino acids: CASSPVIIPDEQFF. The chain uses TRBV11-1 and TRBJ2-1; D is unclear. Germline V CDR1 and CDR2: SGHAT, FQDESV (reference sequence). This CDR3 is built from 14 residues. V was shortened by 5 bases and J by 8 bases, with 16 bases between the two germline ends.

This clonotype was counted many times. The chain uses TRBV20-1 and TRBJ2-1; 9 bases align to TRBD1. With V trimmed by 6 bases and J by 2 bases, 5 bases remained unmatched. CDR3 length equals 14 residues. The germline gives CDR1 DFQATT, CDR2 SNEGSKA (reference sequence). CDR3 DNA sequence: TGCAGTGCCGGAACAGGGGGCGCCTACAATGAGCAGTTCTTC. The encoded protein is CSAGTGGAYNEQFF.

This clonotype was picked up a small number of times. The rearrangement links TRBV12-3 or TRBV12-4 to TRBJ2-1; no definite D call. Trimming left V 4 bases short and J 5 bases short, with 12 bases between. This CDR3 has 14 residues. CDR3 loop: CASSYLRPDNEQFF. The CDR3 bases are TGTGCCAGCAGTTATCTACGGCCTGACAATGAGCAGTTCTTC.

This clonotype was recorded many times. The chain recombines TRBV3-1 with TRBJ1-6; D not resolved. CDR1 is LGHDT and CDR2 is YNNKEL in the germline V gene (reference sequence). This CDR3 region has 13 residues. The V end lost 4 bases, the J end lost 7 bases, and 8 bases lay between the germline ends. As DNA, the CDR3 is TGTGCCAGCAGCCCTCGGATGAATTCACCCCTCCACTTT. Its protein is CASSPRMNSPLHF.

There are many counts of this clonotype. The rearrangement links TRBV19 to TRBJ2-1, with D perhaps given as TRBD1 or TRBD2 (5 bases each). With 4 bases removed from V and 0 bases from J, the gap between germline ends came to 7 bases. The length of the CDR3 is 14 residues. CDR1 is LNHDA and CDR2 is SQIVND in the germline V gene (reference sequence). CDR3 amino acids: CASSTGSSYNEQFF. For the CDR3, the DNA is TGTGCCAGTAGTACAGGGAGCTCCTACAATGAGCAGTTCTTC.

The chain links TRBV6-1 to TRBJ1-2, with 8 positions matching TRBD1. CDR3 length: 15 residues. Unmatched junction bases numbered 13, after V lost 6 bases and J lost 7 bases. Germline lookup yields CDR1 MNHNS and CDR2 SASEGT. CDR3 amino acids: CASSEVLQGDRGYTF. In DNA form, the CDR3 reads TGTGCCAGCAGCGAGGTCCTACAGGGGGATCGTGGCTACACCTTC.

The chain is built from TRBV11-2 and TRBJ2-7; the D is unclear. In germline, CDR1 is SGHAT, CDR2 FQNNGV. The CDR3 sequence is 13 residues long. V lost 9 bases and J lost 1, with 13 bases in between. This CDR3 is CASQRTGSYEQYF. DNA for the CDR3: TGTGCCAGTCAGCGCACCGGTTCCTACGAGCAGTACTTC.

J is TRBJ1-2 and V is TRBV3-1; TRBD1 might be the D (5 bases). This CDR3 is 13 amino acids long. Germline CDR1 LGHDT, CDR2 YNNKEL (reference sequence). Trimming cost V 5 bases and J 5 bases, with 12 bases left between them. CDR3 DNA sequence: TGTGCCAGCAGCGCGACAGCGACATATGGCTACACCTTC. Its translation: CASSATATYGYTF.

The table lists this clonotype with many counts. The chain links TRBV5-1 to TRBJ2-7; the match to TRBD2 covers 9 bases. V gave up 2 bases and J gave up 2 bases; unmatched junction bases: 8. Per the germline V gene, CDR1 is SGHRS and CDR2 is YFSETQ. This CDR3 region has 16 residues. DNA for the CDR3: TGCGCCAGCAGCTTTCCCAGGGAGCGGGGGGCCTACGAGCAGTACTTC. It is translated as CASSFPRERGAYEQYF.

This chain links TRBV7-9 with TRBJ1-1; D is possibly TRBD1 (5 bases). The CDR3 has 14 residues. Germline assignment: CDR1 SEHNR and CDR2 FQNEAQ (reference sequence). Trimming took off 5 bases at V and 5 bases at J, with 15 bases between the two ends. The CDR3 here is CASSPTGLRTEAFF. CDR3 coding DNA: TGTGCCAGCAGCCCTACGGGGCTCAGAACTGAAGCTTTCTTT.

This clonotype occurred many times. The chain has TRBV3-1 and TRBJ1-3, with D perhaps TRBD1 (5 bases). CDR1 is LGHDT, CDR2 YNNKEL, per germline (reference sequence). Trimming took off 5 bases at V and 0 bases at J, with 11 bases between the two ends. The CDR3 totals 15 residues. Here the CDR3 reads CASSVEGSSGNTIYF. Written as DNA, the CDR3 is TGTGCCAGCAGCGTCGAGGGGAGCTCTGGAAACACCATATATTTT.

This clonotype has ten or more counts. The V and J genes are TRBV7-9 and TRBJ1-1; 7 bases are shared with TRBD1. After removal of 7 bases from V and 2 bases from J, the junction contained 7 bases not matched to a gene. Germline V gene sequence: CDR1 SEHNR, CDR2 FQNEAQ (reference sequence). This CDR3 contains 14 residues. CDR3 loop: CASIQRGPNTEAFF. The DNA for the CDR3 is TGTGCCAGCATTCAAAGGGGGCCCAACACTGAAGCTTTCTTT.

This chain connects TRBV7-9 to TRBJ2-5, with D maybe TRBD1 (6 bases). This CDR3 is built from 15 residues. The germline gives CDR1 SEHNR, CDR2 FQNEAQ (reference sequence). Between the trimmed V and J ends, which lost 4 bases and 5 bases, there was a span of 17 bases. CDR3 sequence: CASSSGTFRGETQYF. In DNA, the CDR3 is TGTGCCAGCAGCTCGGGGACCTTTAGGGGGGAGACCCAGTACTTC.

This clonotype was observed at least ten times. V and J are TRBV6-5 and TRBJ1-6; D is undetermined. Trimming cost V 2 bases and J 4 bases, with 12 bases left between them. Germline assignment: CDR1 MNHEY and CDR2 SVGAGI. This CDR3 comprises 16 residues. DNA of the CDR3: TGTGCCAGCAGTTACGACGTGACCAGTTATAATTCACCCCTCCACTTT. The encoded protein is CASSYDVTSYNSPLHF.

This clonotype was counted at least ten times. The V call is TRBV5-1, the J call TRBJ1-2; D not certain. Trimming took off 4 bases at V and 0 bases at J, with 16 bases between the two ends. CDR1 is SGHRS, CDR2 YFSETQ, per germline. The CDR3 length is 16 residues. The CDR3 nucleotides are TGCGCCAGCAGCGCCGGGCCCACCAGAGCTAACTATGGCTACACCTTC. Translated: CASSAGPTRANYGYTF.

The sample holds a few counts of this clonotype. The rearrangement uses TRBV14 and TRBJ2-5, with 11 nucleotides matching TRBD2. Germline V gene data show CDR1 as SGHDN and CDR2 as FVKESK. The CDR3 runs to 16 residues. Trimming took 3 bases from V and 2 from J; bases not matched to a gene: 5. DNA of the CDR3: TGTGCCAGCAGCCATGGGGGACTAGCGGAGCAAGAGACCCAGTACTTC. Translation gives CASSHGGLAEQETQYF.

This clonotype has ten or more counts. The chain carries TRBV7-2 and TRBJ2-1; 8 positions agree with TRBD1. Per the germline V gene, CDR1 is SGHTA and CDR2 is FQGNSA. The CDR3 is 17 amino acids. V was clipped by 0 bases and J by 7 bases; unmatched bases: 11. DNA of the CDR3: TGTGCCAGCAGCTTAGCCGTAAGGTCCAGGGGGCGTAATGAGCAGTTCTTC. Amino acids: CASSLAVRSRGRNEQFF.

This clonotype was seen many times. V and J are TRBV18 and TRBJ1-2; 8 bases are a match to TRBD1. The CDR3 covers 16 residues. Germline-derived CDR1 and CDR2 are KGHSH and LQKENI. The V and J ends lost 2 bases and 4 bases, in that order; junction bases with no gene match: 9. CDR3 protein: CASSPWGQDAVYGYTF. CDR3 coding DNA: TGTGCCAGCTCACCATGGGGACAGGACGCTGTCTATGGCTACACCTTC.